These T cell receptor beta chains were read from a single sample in a study of blood T cell repertoires in COVID-19. The repertoire was sequenced with immunoSEQ multiplex PCR; TCRdb's copy has only in-frame clones and lacks some. The sample consists of approximately 200,000 clones, under 85% of them appearing once. Input material: PBMCs or T cells enriched from blood (not recorded which). These receptors were taken from a man aged 55 to 70 who had recovered from COVID-19. Both conserved end residues are part of each CDR3. D genes are given only for firm matches. Only part of the rows carry a size: once, few, many, or a class if the clone is expanded.

cdr3_nt cdr3_aa d_call clone_size j_call v_call
TGTGCTAGTGGTTTGTCAGGAGATACGCAGTATTTT CASGLSGDTQYF - - TRBJ2-3 TRBV12-5
TGTGCCAGCAGTTACTCACAGGGGTTTGGTGAAAAACTGTTTTTT CASSYSQGFGEKLFF TRBD1 - TRBJ1-4 TRBV6-5
TGTGCCACCAGTGACCTTCCCGGACAGGGTGCGAATCAGCCCCAGCATTTT CATSDLPGQGANQPQHF TRBD1 few TRBJ1-5 TRBV24-1
TGTGCCAGCTCACCAGGGACAGGGGCCTCTGGAAACACCATATATTTT CASSPGTGASGNTIYF TRBD1 - TRBJ1-3 TRBV18
TGTGCCAGCCGGCCGACAGGGCAAGAGACCCAGTACTTC CASRPTGQETQYF TRBD1 - TRBJ2-5 TRBV6-5
TGTGCCATCAGTGTTAACGGGGAGCTGTTTTTT CAISVNGELFF - - TRBJ2-2 TRBV10-3
TGTGCCAGCAGCTTAAACAGGGGAGACACTGAAGCTTTCTTT CASSLNRGDTEAFF TRBD1 - TRBJ1-1 TRBV11-1
TGTGCCAGTTTTCCAGGACAGGAACCCCTACAAGCGACTACTAATGAAAAACTGTTTTTT CASFPGQEPLQATTNEKLFF TRBD1 - TRBJ1-4 TRBV19
TGTGCCACCAGGGCTGTAGATACGCAGTATTTT CATRAVDTQYF - - TRBJ2-3 TRBV15
TGTGCCAGCAGCCGGACAGGGGAGCCCCAGCATTTT CASSRTGEPQHF TRBD1 - TRBJ1-5 TRBV3-1/TRBV3-2
TGTGCCAGCAGCCCCACAGAAGCGTCAGGGACAGATACGCAGTATTTT CASSPTEASGTDTQYF - - TRBJ2-3 TRBV7-9
TGTGCCAGCAGCTTAAATGCAGGGGGCGCTCATGGCTACACCTTC CASSLNAGGAHGYTF TRBD1 few TRBJ1-2 TRBV7-3
TGTGCCAGCAGCGAAGGGGGGAGGGGTCAGCCCCAGCATTTT CASSEGGRGQPQHF - - TRBJ1-5 TRBV9
TGTGCCAGCAGCTTGGTAGCAGGGGTTTATACGCAGTATTTT CASSLVAGVYTQYF - - TRBJ2-3 TRBV5-6
TGTGCCAGCAGTTTAAACAGGGGATTGGAGCAGTTCTTC CASSLNRGLEQFF TRBD1 - TRBJ2-1 TRBV6-2/TRBV6-3
TGTGCCAGCAGTTTATCGGGACAGTGGAACACTGAAGCTTTCTTT CASSLSGQWNTEAFF TRBD1 - TRBJ1-1 TRBV27
TGTGCCAGCAGTGCCGGGGGGGCCGGCAATGAGCAGTTCTTC CASSAGGAGNEQFF TRBD2 once TRBJ2-1 TRBV2
TGCAGTTCCTCCCGGGGCAATGAGCAGTTCTTC CSSSRGNEQFF - - TRBJ2-1 TRBV20-1
TGTGCCAGCAGCCTTCAGGGACACCAGCCCCAGCATTTT CASSLQGHQPQHF - - TRBJ1-5 TRBV3-1/TRBV3-2
TGCGCCAGCAGCCAAGCCAGGGCTGGAAACACCATATATTTT CASSQARAGNTIYF - - TRBJ1-3 TRBV4-3
TGTGCCAGCTCACCTTTTGCAGGGTCCACTAATGAAAAACTGTTTTTT CASSPFAGSTNEKLFF - - TRBJ1-4 TRBV18
TGTGCCACCAGCAGAGTCAGTGACTACGAGCAGTACTTC CATSRVSDYEQYF - - TRBJ2-7 TRBV15
TGCGCCAGCAGCCCTCAGGCCCCAGGGGATACGCAGTATTTT CASSPQAPGDTQYF - - TRBJ2-3 TRBV5-1